This TCR beta chain derives from a study of T cells after yellow fever vaccination. Study results and caveats: The secondary T-cell response peaked on day 5, not day 15, but was weaker. Abundant clonotypes from the bulk population could have been carried over as contaminants into FACS-sorted repertoires. At around 96% for CD4 and almost 90% for CD8, most primary-vaccination clones showed up again after the booster. Some clonotypes were seen in both the CD4 and the CD8 compartments. These made up a small share and likely arose from convergent recombination.

This clonotype was seen only a few times. The target antigen is unknown. In TCRdb, the 5' RACE reads were re-called with MiXCR into one record per CDR3 protein. Here the sample spans about 310,000 distinct CDR3 sequences, around 4% being singletons. Germline V gene lookup returns CDR1 SGHDN and CDR2 FVKESK. There are 15 residues in the CDR3. V was pared by 2 bases and J by 2 bases, with 13 bases between. The chain joins TRBV14 to TRBJ2-7, with D perhaps matching TRBD1 (5 bases). The sequenced sample was PBMCs, obtained on the day of the yellow fever booster vaccination. The sequence was collected from a man younger than 35 who received the YFV17D yellow fever vaccine. The chain's CDR3 is CASSQFNRTTYEQYF. DNA of the CDR3: TGTGCCAGCAGCCAATTTAACAGGACCACCTACGAGCAGTACTTC.